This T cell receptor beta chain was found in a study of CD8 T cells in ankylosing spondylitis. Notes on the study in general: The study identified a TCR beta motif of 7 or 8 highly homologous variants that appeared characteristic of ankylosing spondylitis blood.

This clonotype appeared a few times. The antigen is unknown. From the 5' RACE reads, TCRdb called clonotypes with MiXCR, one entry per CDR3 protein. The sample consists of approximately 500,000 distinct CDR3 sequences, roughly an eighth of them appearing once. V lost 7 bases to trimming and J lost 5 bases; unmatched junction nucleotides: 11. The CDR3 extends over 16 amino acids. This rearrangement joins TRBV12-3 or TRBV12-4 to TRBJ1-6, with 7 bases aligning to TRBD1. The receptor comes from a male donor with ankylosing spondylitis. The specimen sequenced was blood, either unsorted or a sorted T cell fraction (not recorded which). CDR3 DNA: TGTGCCAGCACTAAAGAGGGACAGCGACATAATTCACCCCTCCACTTT. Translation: CASTKEGQRHNSPLHF.